This TCR beta chain was sequenced in a study of blood T cell repertoires in COVID-19. Turning to the study itself: The United States, Italy and Spain supplied acute and convalescent COVID-19 samples. PBMCs, B-cell-depleted T cells, or T cells provided the cDNA or gDNA that made up the material.

Original processing notes: Amplifying reference gene primers gave estimates of nucleated cell counts. Sequenced by immunoSEQ multiplex PCR; TCRdb stores in-frame clones only, minus some. From that table come the V and J calls and clone size; the DNA was used to work out D and trimming. The sample lists about 73,000 clones; around 82% were seen once. Germline CDR1 and CDR2: LGHDT and YNNKEL (reference sequence). The CDR3 runs 17 residues. Trimming shortened V by 4 bases and J by 2 bases, and 17 bases separated the two germline ends. The sequence derives from a human donor in a cohort sampled during active COVID-19. The sample comprised peripheral blood. The chain has TRBV3-1 (or the pseudogene TRBV3-2) and TRBJ1-4; no clear D. DNA for the CDR3: TGTGCCAGCAGCCTTGGACTTAAGTTACGCACTAATGAAAAACTGTTTTTT. Protein sequence: CASSLGLKLRTNEKLFF.